This T cell receptor (beta chain) is drawn from a study of blood T cell repertoires in COVID-19. The repertoire was sequenced with immunoSEQ multiplex PCR; TCRdb's copy has only in-frame clones and lacks some. In the table there are about 260,000 clones, over 75% of which are singletons. CDR3 size: 16 residues. Germline lookup yields CDR1 MGHDK and CDR2 SYGVNS. V lost 6 bases, J lost 6 bases, and 23 bases lay in between. The material sequenced was peripheral blood. This TCR came from a human donor in a cohort sampled during active COVID-19. This rearrangement joins TRBV25-1 to TRBJ1-1; a possible D gene is TRBD1 (6 bases). The CDR3 protein is CASRARGQLRIPEAFF. DNA for the CDR3: TGTGCCAGCAGAGCCAGAGGACAGTTAAGGATACCTGAAGCTTTCTTT.